These 27 T cell receptor beta chains were sequenced from one sample in a study of OX40 agonist ivuxolimab in advanced cancers. Some clones are missing from TCRdb's copy, which holds only in-frame ones; the method was immunoSEQ multiplex PCR. The top ten hold 0.95% to 1.5% of the sample, which has over 45,000 clones, around 75% seen once. The starting material was CD4+ or CD8+ T cells sorted from blood, obtained in a trial of the OX40 agonist ivuxolimab. The receptors were gathered from an adult with an advanced solid tumor such as melanoma, head and neck, liver or kidney cancer.

V gene TRBV28 combines with J gene TRBJ1-4; TRBD1 aligns across 9 bases. V dropped 6 bases and J dropped 7; count of bases not matched to a gene: 6. CDR3 length equals 14 residues. CDR1 is MDHEN and CDR2 is SYDVKM in the germline V gene. CDR3 protein: CASRSGQGVEKLFF. The CDR3 DNA is TGTGCCAGCAGGTCGGGACAGGGAGTTGAAAAACTGTTTTTT.

The chain couples TRBV4-1 to TRBJ1-2, with unresolved D. V was cut by 0 bases and J by 6 bases, with 11 bases left in between. The CDR3 consists of 14 residues. Germline V gene data show CDR1 as MGHRA and CDR2 as YSYEKL. CDR3 bases: TGCGCCAGCAGCCAAGATCGCCCCTTCGATGGCTACACCTTC. Translated: CASSQDRPFDGYTF.

This clone was seen only a few times. The CDR3 loop is CASSLAMNTGELFF. CDR3 coding DNA: TGCGCCAGCAGCCTAGCTATGAACACCGGGGAGCTGTTTTTT. The gene calls are TRBV4-1 and TRBJ2-2; no reliable D call. The V gene lost 4 bases and the J gene lost 1 base, with 7 bases spanning the gap. The CDR3 has 14 amino acids. The V gene's germline CDR1 is MGHRA and CDR2 YSYEKL.

The chain recombines TRBV7-6 with TRBJ2-2; D perhaps matches TRBD2 (5 bases). The CDR3 spans 15 residues. With 1 base removed from V and 7 bases from J, the gap between germline ends came to 13 bases. Per the germline V gene, CDR1 is SGHVS and CDR2 is FNYEAQ. This chain's CDR3 is CASSLVSLAGGELFF. The CDR3 DNA is TGTGCCAGCAGCTTAGTGAGCTTGGCGGGCGGGGAGCTGTTTTTT.

The chain has TRBV7-9 and TRBJ2-1, with 7 bases identical to TRBD1. This CDR3 region has 16 residues. The germline V gene has CDR1 SEHNR and CDR2 FQNEAQ (reference sequence). Trimming cost V 1 base and J 7 bases; bases outside gene matches: 10. The CDR3 DNA follows: TGTGCCAGCAGCTTAGGGAACAGGGGCGAGGAAAATGAGCAGTTCTTC. Its translation: CASSLGNRGEENEQFF. The variable domain in full, with the rest retrieved from reference TRBV7-9 and TRBJ2-1, is DTGVSQNPRHKITKRGQNVTFRCDPISEHNRLYWYRQTLGQGPEFLTYFQNEAQLEKSRLLSDRFSAERPKGSFSTLEIQRTEQGDSAMYLCASSLGNRGEENEQFFGPGTRLTVL.

V and J are TRBV5-5 and TRBJ2-5; 9 bases fit TRBD2. The CDR3 runs to 15 residues. V lost 0 bases, J lost 5 bases, and 5 bases stayed unmatched. In germline, CDR1 is SGHKS, CDR2 YYEKEE (reference sequence). DNA of the CDR3: TGTGCCAGCAGCTTGGGCGGGCTAGCGGGGGAGACCCAGTACTTC. Translation gives CASSLGGLAGETQYF.

This chain connects TRBV5-4 to TRBJ2-6, with D possibly matching TRBD2 (6 bases). Trimming shortened V by 0 bases and J by 4 bases, and 11 bases separated the two germline ends. This CDR3 comprises 16 residues. Germline V gene lookup returns CDR1 SGHNT and CDR2 YYREEE (reference sequence). The DNA for the CDR3 is TGTGCCAGCAGCTTGGAGGGGACTGGGGGGGCCAACGTCCTGACTTTC. Amino acids: CASSLEGTGGANVLTF. Filled out from reference TRBV5-4 and TRBJ2-6, the complete variable domain reads ETGVTQSPTHLIKTRGQQVTLRCSSQSGHNTVSWYQQALGQGPQFIFQYYREEENGRGNFPPRFSGLQFPNYSSELNVNALELDDSALYLCASSLEGTGGANVLTFGAGSRLTVL.

This chain joins TRBV7-6 and TRBJ2-4; D is uncertain. Between the trimmed V and J ends, which lost 1 base and 7 bases, there was a span of 14 bases. The CDR3 runs to 15 residues. Looked up from germline, CDR1 is SGHVS and CDR2 is FNYEAQ. As DNA, the CDR3 is TGTGCCAGCAGCTTAGATTCGCAAGCAGGCAACATTCAGTACTTC. Translated: CASSLDSQAGNIQYF.

The chain is built from TRBV5-1 and TRBJ1-1; TRBD1 might be the D (5 bases). Germline V gene data show CDR1 as SGHRS and CDR2 as YFSETQ. The CDR3 contains 15 residues. Trimming took off 5 bases at V and 11 bases at J, with 25 bases between the two ends. The CDR3 loop is CASRRGLPNSDGAFF. The DNA for the CDR3 is TGCGCCAGCAGAAGGGGTCTGCCTAATTCGGACGGGGCTTTCTTT.

This chain uses TRBV6-1 with TRBJ1-5; no firm D call. This CDR3 is built from 12 residues. V was trimmed by 4 bases and J by 5 bases, leaving 6 bases between them. Per germline, CDR1 MNHNS and CDR2 SASEGT. The CDR3 region has the DNA TGTGCCAGCAGTGTTGTAGATCAGCCCCAGCATTTT. As protein: CASSVVDQPQHF.

This clone appeared a few times. CDR3 in DNA: TGTGCCAGCAGCCGCCGCGAAGAGACCCAGTACTTC. Amino acid sequence: CASSRREETQYF. J is TRBJ2-5 and V is TRBV11-2; D gene ambiguous. V lost 5 bases, J lost 3 bases, and 7 bases lay in between. CDR3 length equals 12 residues. Germline assignment: CDR1 SGHAT and CDR2 FQNNGV.

This rearrangement joins TRBV6-1 to TRBJ1-6; D unresolved. V was trimmed by 10 bases and J by 3 bases, leaving 16 bases between them. The germline CDR1 and CDR2 sequences are MNHNS and SASEGT. This CDR3 comprises 15 residues. The CDR3, as DNA: TGTGCCACCGGTAGTAGTGACTACTATAATTCACCCCTCCACTTT. This encodes CATGSSDYYNSPLHF.

The chain is built from TRBV6-6 and TRBJ1-1; D may be TRBD1 (6 bases). The CDR3 is 15 residues long. The V gene lost 5 bases and the J gene lost 0 bases, with 13 bases spanning the gap. CDR1 and CDR2 (germline): MNHNY, SVGAGI (reference sequence). The chain's CDR3 is CASSEMTGMNTEAFF. The DNA of the CDR3 is TGTGCCAGCAGTGAGATGACAGGAATGAACACTGAAGCTTTCTTT.

This clone was seen only a few times. For the CDR3, the DNA is TGCAGCGTCGCTGGGACTGCTGGAAACACCATATATTTT. Translating gives CSVAGTAGNTIYF. The chain joins TRBV29-1 to TRBJ1-3; D may be TRBD1 (5 bases). Trimming pared 6 bases from V and 2 bases from J, leaving 11 bases between. The CDR3 spans 13 residues. The V gene's germline CDR1 is SQVTM and CDR2 ANQGSEA.

The CDR3 sequence is CASSRNPGQGFYTGELFF. The CDR3 region has the DNA TGTGCCAGCTCACGCAATCCGGGACAGGGGTTTTACACCGGGGAGCTGTTTTTT. This chain joins TRBV18 and TRBJ2-2, with TRBD1 identical over 10 bases. Germline-derived CDR1 and CDR2 are KGHSH and LQKENI. J lost 3 bases, V lost 4 bases, and 11 bases had no gene match. This CDR3 comprises 18 residues.

This sequence joins TRBV5-4 and TRBJ2-1; D may correspond to TRBD1 or TRBD2 (5 bases each). Trimming cost V 4 bases and J 0 bases, with 8 bases left between them. The CDR3 is 14 residues long. Germline lookup yields CDR1 SGHNT and CDR2 YYREEE (reference sequence). The CDR3 DNA follows: TGTGCCAGCAGCGCAGGGAGCTCCTACAATGAGCAGTTCTTC. Protein: CASSAGSSYNEQFF.

J is TRBJ2-7 and V is TRBV15; D unclear. The CDR3 is made up of 13 amino acids. The V gene lost 0 bases and the J gene lost 7 bases, with 10 bases spanning the gap. In germline, CDR1 is LNHNV, CDR2 YYDKDF (reference sequence). CDR3 loop: CATSREGFGEQYF. CDR3 coding DNA: TGTGCCACCAGCAGAGAGGGGTTTGGGGAGCAGTACTTC.

The chain links TRBV28 to TRBJ2-5; D remains ambiguous. Germline V gene lookup returns CDR1 MDHEN and CDR2 SYDVKM. This CDR3 is built from 12 residues. Trimming took 3 bases from V and 11 from J, leaving 13 bases between them. The DNA for the CDR3 is TGTGCCAGCAGTTTTCTTGCCGGAGAGCAGTACTTC. Translating gives CASSFLAGEQYF.

This clone has a single count. This chain joins TRBV6-6 and TRBJ1-1; D unresolved. Germline V CDR1 and CDR2: MNHNY, SVGAGI (reference sequence). Trimming pared 4 bases from V and 4 bases from J, leaving 7 bases between. This CDR3 region has 12 residues. Here the CDR3 reads CASSSTSTEAFF. The CDR3 DNA is TGTGCCAGCAGTTCCACAAGCACTGAAGCTTTCTTT.

The chain recombines TRBV6-6 with TRBJ1-5; the match to TRBD1 covers 7 bases. V dropped 6 bases and J dropped 5; count of bases not matched to a gene: 1. The CDR3 runs to 12 residues. CDR1 and CDR2 (germline): MNHNY, SVGAGI (reference sequence). CDR3 sequence: CASRQGDQPQHF. CDR3 nucleotides: TGTGCCAGCAGGCAGGGGGATCAGCCCCAGCATTTT.

This clone was counted between two and nine times. This chain uses TRBV6-1 with TRBJ2-5; no definite D call. Germline values: CDR1 MNHNS, CDR2 SASEGT. This CDR3 has 13 residues. V was trimmed by 7 bases and J by 4 bases, leaving 13 bases between them. The CDR3 region is CASKFGIAETQYF. CDR3 sequence (DNA): TGTGCCAGCAAGTTCGGAATTGCAGAGACCCAGTACTTC.

This rearrangement joins TRBV15 to TRBJ1-1; the D is unclear. The ends were cut back, 1 base at V and 1 base at J, with 4 bases in the middle. Germline lookup yields CDR1 LNHNV and CDR2 YYDKDF (reference sequence). The CDR3 extends over 13 amino acids. The CDR3 nucleotides read TGTGCCACCAGCAGAGCCACGAACACTGAAGCTTTCTTT. Translating gives CATSRATNTEAFF.

The rearrangement joins TRBV6-5 to TRBJ2-2; 7 bases match TRBD1. Trimming at V came to 8 bases and at J to 6 bases, leaving 12 bases not matched to a gene. The CDR3 is 15 amino acids. The germline V gene encodes CDR1 MNHEY and CDR2 SVGAGI. The CDR3 region has the DNA TGTGCCAGCCAAAGCTACGGCCAGGGGGCCGGGGAGCTGTTTTTT. Amino acid sequence: CASQSYGQGAGELFF.

This clone was seen more than once but under ten times. The chain uses TRBV10-2 and TRBJ2-5; 7 positions match TRBD1. The CDR3 has 14 amino acids. Germline V gene data show CDR1 as WSHSY and CDR2 as SAAADI. V lost 3 bases, J lost 4 bases, and 5 bases stayed unmatched. In DNA, the CDR3 is TGCGCCAGCAGTGAAGGGGGCGATGGAGAGACCCAGTACTTC. This encodes CASSEGGDGETQYF.

The rearrangement links TRBV28 to TRBJ2-7; tentatively, D is TRBD1 or TRBD2 (6 bases each). CDR3 size: 12 residues. The germline V gene encodes CDR1 MDHEN and CDR2 SYDVKM. V was trimmed by 2 bases and J by 12 bases, leaving 14 bases between them. CDR3 protein: CASSLLEGVGYF. CDR3 coding DNA: TGTGCCAGCAGTTTACTGGAGGGGGTCGGGTACTTC. The whole variable domain, remainder taken from reference TRBV28 and TRBJ2-7, is DVKVTQSSRYLVKRTGEKVFLECVQDMDHENMFWYRQDPGLGLRLIYFSYDVKMKEKGDIPEGYSVSREKKERFSLILESASTNQTSMYLCASSLLEGVGYFGPGTRLTVT.

This clone was found a few times. The chain uses TRBV18 and TRBJ2-1; D might be TRBD1 or TRBD2, each matching 8 bases. Germline loops: CDR1 KGHSH, CDR2 LQKENI. Trimming cost V 3 bases and J 8 bases, with 20 bases left between them. The CDR3 is 16 amino acids. The CDR3 is CASSPSGTGLSDEQFF. CDR3 DNA: TGTGCCAGCTCACCTAGCGGGACAGGCCTGAGCGATGAGCAGTTCTTC. The variable domain in full, completed from reference TRBV18 and TRBJ2-1, reads NAGVMQNPRHLVRRRGQEARLRCSPMKGHSHVYWYRQLPEEGLKFMVYLQKENIIDESGMPKERFSAEFPKEGPSILRIQQVVRGDSAAYFCASSPSGTGLSDEQFFGPGTRLTVL.

V is TRBV11-1 and J is TRBJ1-2, with D perhaps TRBD1 (6 bases). This CDR3 is built from 13 residues. With 5 bases removed from V and 1 base from J, the gap between germline ends came to 8 bases. Germline CDR1 is SGHAT and CDR2 is FQDESV (reference sequence). This CDR3 reads CASSRTDNYGYTF. The CDR3 bases are TGTGCCAGCAGCCGGACAGATAACTATGGCTACACCTTC. Full variable domain (rest looked up from reference TRBV11-1 and TRBJ1-2): EAEVAQSPRYKITEKSQAVAFWCDPISGHATLYWYRQILGQGPELLVQFQDESVVDDSQLPKDRFSAERLKGVDSTLKIQPAELGDSAMYLCASSRTDNYGYTFGSGTRLTVV.